The T cell receptor beta chain described here comes from a study of blood T cell repertoires in COVID-19. Study details: Specimens from acute and convalescent COVID-19 originated in the United States, Italy and Spain. T cells, B-cell-depleted T cells, or PBMCs provided the cDNA or gDNA that served as material.

Original handling: Nucleated cell number was recorded as an estimate derived from reference gene primer amplification. Sequenced by immunoSEQ multiplex PCR; TCRdb stores in-frame clones only, minus some. V and J calls and clone size are copied from that table; D and trimming were computed from the DNA. The data contain roughly 50,000 clones, over 80% of them singletons. CDR3 length: 15 residues. Trimming took 2 bases from V and 6 from J; bases not matched to a gene: 5. Germline V gene sequence: CDR1 SGHVS, CDR2 FQNEAQ. The receptor comes from a human donor in a cohort sampled during active COVID-19. Sequenced material: peripheral blood. This chain connects TRBV7-8 to TRBJ1-5, with 9 bases matching TRBD1. CDR3 sequence reads: CASSLSGTGSQPQHF. Written as DNA, the CDR3 is TGTGCCAGCAGCTTATCCGGGACAGGGAGTCAGCCCCAGCATTTT.